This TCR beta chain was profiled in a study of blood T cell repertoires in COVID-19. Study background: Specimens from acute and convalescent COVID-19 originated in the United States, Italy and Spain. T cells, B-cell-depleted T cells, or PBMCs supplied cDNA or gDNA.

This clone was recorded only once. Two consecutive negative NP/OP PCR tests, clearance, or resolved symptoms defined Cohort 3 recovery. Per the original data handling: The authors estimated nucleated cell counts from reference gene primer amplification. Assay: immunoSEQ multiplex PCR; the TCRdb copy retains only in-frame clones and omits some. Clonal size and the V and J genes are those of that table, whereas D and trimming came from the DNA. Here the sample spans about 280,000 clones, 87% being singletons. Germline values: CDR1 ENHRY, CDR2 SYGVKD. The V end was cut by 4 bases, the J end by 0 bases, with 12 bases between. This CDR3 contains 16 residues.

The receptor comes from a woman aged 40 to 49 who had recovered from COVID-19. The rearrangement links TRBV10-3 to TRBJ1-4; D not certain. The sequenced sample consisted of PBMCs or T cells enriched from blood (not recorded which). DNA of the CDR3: TGTGCCATCAGTGCCCGCGAGCCGTCAACTAATGAAAAACTGTTTTTT. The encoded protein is CAISAREPSTNEKLFF.